Each of the 31 T cell receptor beta chains below was sequenced from the same sample in a study of OX40 agonist ivuxolimab in advanced cancers. Clones were read by immunoSEQ multiplex PCR, and TCRdb kept only the in-frame ones, dropping some. This table holds 74,000 or so clones, around nine tenths found once. The source was CD4+ or CD8+ T cells sorted from blood, collected in a trial of the OX40 agonist ivuxolimab. These receptors were collected from an adult with an advanced solid tumor such as melanoma, head and neck, liver or kidney cancer.

This clone has a single count. The V gene is TRBV30, the J gene TRBJ1-2; D not certain. Germline CDR1 and CDR2: GTSNPN and SVGIG (reference sequence). CDR3 length: 14 amino acids. V was cut by 0 bases and J by 2 bases, with 10 bases left in between. The CDR3 protein is CAWSVQGVNYGYTF. The CDR3 DNA sequence: TGTGCCTGGAGTGTACAAGGAGTCAACTATGGCTACACCTTC.

This chain links TRBV14 with TRBJ2-3; D gene uncertain. The V end was cut by 0 bases, the J end by 5 bases, with 15 bases between. CDR3 length: 16 residues. Germline values: CDR1 SGHDN, CDR2 FVKESK. This CDR3 reads CASSQDRLPLGDTQYF. The CDR3 coding sequence is TGTGCCAGCAGCCAAGATCGCCTACCCCTCGGAGATACGCAGTATTTT.

In its sample, this clone was seen once. V usage is TRBV11-2 and J usage is TRBJ2-7, with 8 bases lining up with TRBD1. Per germline, CDR1 SGHAT and CDR2 FQNNGV. The CDR3 covers 14 residues. V gave up 2 bases and J gave up 1 base; unmatched junction bases: 1. The DNA of the CDR3 is TGTGCCAGCAGCTTATACAGGGGGTCCTACGAGCAGTACTTC. Amino acids: CASSLYRGSYEQYF.

The rearrangement joins TRBV9 to TRBJ1-1, with D perhaps matching TRBD1 (5 bases). The CDR3 contains 13 residues. V was shortened by 3 bases and J by 1 base, with 7 bases between the two germline ends. Germline assignment: CDR1 SGDLS and CDR2 YYNGEE. The CDR3 nucleotides read TGTGCCAGCAGCGGAGACAGGAACACTGAAGCTTTCTTT. As protein: CASSGDRNTEAFF. The full variable domain, completed using reference TRBV9 and TRBJ1-1, is DSGVTQTPKHLITATGQRVTLRCSPRSGDLSVYWYQQSLDQGLQFLIQYYNGEERAKGNILERFSAQQFPDLHSELNLSSLELGDSALYFCASSGDRNTEAFFGQGTRLTVV.

The chain links TRBV28 to TRBJ1-1, with D perhaps TRBD1 (5 bases). CDR1 is MDHEN and CDR2 is SYDVKM in the germline V gene. The CDR3 has 19 residues. The germline V and J ends were trimmed by 3 bases and 3 bases, with 26 bases remaining between them. The CDR3 region has the DNA TGTGCCAGCAGTTTTAGGCCGGCGGGACCCTTCCCCCGGCACACTGAAGCTTTCTTT. This sequence encodes CASSFRPAGPFPRHTEAFF.

The gene calls are TRBV2 and TRBJ1-2; D might be TRBD1 (6 bases). The CDR3 runs 15 residues. V was cut by 3 bases and J by 6 bases, with 17 bases left in between. CDR1 and CDR2 (germline): SNHLY, FYNNEI. The CDR3: CASSDKDRGDHGYTF. In nucleotides, the CDR3 is TGTGCCAGCAGTGATAAGGACAGAGGGGACCATGGCTACACCTTC.

Comments on this clone: The junction differs from germline at one of its ends, possibly a read error. The rearrangement links TRBV2 to TRBJ2-2; 7 nucleotides agree with TRBD2. The germline CDR1 and CDR2 sequences are SNHLY and FYNNEI. The CDR3 totals 14 residues. The CDR3 nucleotides read TGTGCCAGCAAGGGGAGGGAGAACACCGGGGAGCTGCTTTTT. Its translation is CASKGRENTGELLF.

DNA for the CDR3: TGTGCCAGCAGGAGGGTACAGAGCTTATACGAGCAGTACTTC. Translation: CASRRVQSLYEQYF. The chain combines TRBV6-1 with TRBJ2-7; the D gene is possibly TRBD2 (5 bases). Per germline, CDR1 MNHNS and CDR2 SASEGT. V was trimmed by 6 bases and J by 4 bases, leaving 16 bases between them. The CDR3 is 14 residues long.

The chain has TRBV6-6 and TRBJ2-5; a weak D match, TRBD2 (6 bases). The CDR3 totals 16 residues. Germline V gene data show CDR1 as MNHNY and CDR2 as SVGAGI (reference sequence). V gave up 0 bases and J gave up 4 bases, with 15 bases separating them. The CDR3 DNA sequence: TGTGCCAGCAGTTACTCTTCAGCCCCCGGGGGAGAGACCCAGTACTTC. It yields the protein CASSYSSAPGGETQYF.

DNA of the CDR3: TGCGCCAGCAGCCAAACTCAGAACACTGAAGCTTTCTTT. It translates to CASSQTQNTEAFF. V is TRBV4-3 and J is TRBJ1-1; D not certain. V was cut by 2 bases and J by 1 base, with 5 bases left in between. Germline V lookup: CDR1 LGHNA, CDR2 YSLEER. This CDR3 spans 13 amino acids.

The CDR3 loop reads CASNKGLAGYNEQFF. CDR3 DNA: TGTGCCAGCAATAAGGGACTAGCGGGTTACAATGAGCAGTTCTTC. The rearrangement links TRBV13 to TRBJ2-1; 12 positions agree with TRBD2. Losses at the gene ends were 7 bases for V and 4 bases for J; bases not matched to a gene: 5. Germline V lookup: CDR1 PRHDT, CDR2 FYEKMQ (reference sequence). CDR3 length: 15 residues.

The rearrangement links TRBV5-1 to TRBJ1-1; D may be TRBD1 (5 bases). The V and J ends lost 0 bases and 1 base respectively, with 10 bases between them. The CDR3 runs 15 residues. Germline V gene lookup returns CDR1 SGHRS and CDR2 YFSETQ. The CDR3 reads CASSLAGGTNTEAFF. CDR3 in DNA: TGCGCCAGCAGCTTGGCCGGGGGAACGAACACTGAAGCTTTCTTT.

The count of this clone is one. V is TRBV7-9 and J is TRBJ1-2; TRBD1 matches 7 bases. Germline assignment: CDR1 SEHNR and CDR2 FQNEAQ (reference sequence). The length of the CDR3 is 15 residues. V gave up 3 bases and J gave up 4 bases; unmatched junction bases: 8. CDR3 nucleotide sequence: TGTGCCAGCAGCTTTCCCAGGACAGGTACCTATGGCTACACCTTC. It translates to CASSFPRTGTYGYTF. The whole variable domain, remainder taken from reference TRBV7-9 and TRBJ1-2, is DTGVSQNPRHKITKRGQNVTFRCDPISEHNRLYWYRQTLGQGPEFLTYFQNEAQLEKSRLLSDRFSAERPKGSFSTLEIQRTEQGDSAMYLCASSFPRTGTYGYTFGSGTRLTVV.

As regards this clone: Other nucleotide sequences from this sample produce the same CDR3. The genes are TRBV15 and TRBJ2-5; D is tentatively TRBD1 or TRBD2 (5 bases each). V lost 0 bases and J lost 5, with 13 bases in between. Germline V gene sequence: CDR1 LNHNV, CDR2 YYDKDF (reference sequence). There are 15 residues in the CDR3. The CDR3 here is CATSRDPGPQETQYF. The CDR3 bases are TGTGCCACCAGCAGAGATCCGGGACCCCAGGAGACCCAGTACTTC.

The chain couples TRBV11-1 to TRBJ2-1; 13 bases fit TRBD2. This CDR3 region has 16 residues. Losses at the gene ends were 5 bases for V and 8 bases for J; bases not matched to a gene: 9. The germline gives CDR1 SGHAT, CDR2 FQDESV (reference sequence). In DNA form, the CDR3 reads TGTGCCAGCAGCGGTCAGACTAGCGGGAGGTGGGATGAGCAGTTCTTC. Translated, it gives CASSGQTSGRWDEQFF.

This chain connects TRBV5-5 to TRBJ1-1, with a possible D match to TRBD1 (5 bases). This CDR3 contains 13 residues. V was cut by 5 bases and J by 4 bases, with 12 bases left in between. Germline CDR1 and CDR2: SGHKS and YYEKEE (reference sequence). CDR3 amino acids: CASSSLTATEAFF. The CDR3 DNA reads TGTGCCAGCAGTTCCCTGACAGCCACTGAAGCTTTCTTT.

The chain recombines TRBV10-3 with TRBJ2-4, with a tentative D call TRBD1 (6 bases). The CDR3 covers 14 residues. Germline CDR1 is ENHRY and CDR2 is SYGVKD. The germline V and J ends were trimmed by 3 bases and 2 bases, with 8 bases remaining between them. CDR3 residues: CAISEGGSKNIQYF. The DNA of the CDR3 is TGTGCCATCAGTGAAGGGGGATCCAAAAACATTCAGTACTTC.

V and J are TRBV5-6 and TRBJ2-3; D is possibly TRBD1 or TRBD2 (5 bases each). With 0 bases removed from V and 4 bases from J, the gap between germline ends came to 15 bases. The CDR3 consists of 16 residues. Germline CDR1 and CDR2: SGHDT and YYEEEE. The CDR3, as DNA: TGTGCCAGCAGCTTGGCGTTGCTAGCAGGGTCAGATACGCAGTATTTT. Amino acids: CASSLALLAGSDTQYF.

The V gene is TRBV27, the J gene TRBJ2-5; no clear D gene. Per the germline V gene, CDR1 is MNHEY and CDR2 is SMNVEV (reference sequence). The CDR3 is made up of 14 amino acids. The V end lost 6 bases, the J end lost 4 bases, and 15 bases lay between the germline ends. CDR3 region: CASRTDPTRETQYF. CDR3 DNA sequence: TGTGCCAGCAGAACCGACCCTACCAGAGAGACCCAGTACTTC.

This clone has a single count. V usage is TRBV28 and J usage is TRBJ2-5; 7 bases agree with TRBD1. CDR3 size: 15 residues. Germline CDR1 is MDHEN and CDR2 is SYDVKM. The V segment lost 3 bases and the J segment 1 base; nucleotides outside the gene matches: 5. Here the CDR3 DNA reads TGTGCCAGCAGTTTTGGGACAGAGCCCCAAGAGACCCAGTACTTC. This gives the protein CASSFGTEPQETQYF.

The chain has TRBV9 and TRBJ1-4, with D unresolved. CDR3 length: 14 amino acids. The germline gives CDR1 SGDLS, CDR2 YYNGEE. V shed 2 bases and J shed 7 bases, with 12 bases lying between them. The DNA for the CDR3 is TGTGCCAGCAGCGTGACCGGGAGAACTGAAAAACTGTTTTTT. Translation gives CASSVTGRTEKLFF.

The chain has TRBV19 and TRBJ2-3, with a weak D call TRBD1 (6 bases). Trimming stripped 5 bases from V and 1 base from J, with 16 bases between. Per germline, CDR1 LNHDA and CDR2 SQIVND (reference sequence). CDR3 length equals 16 residues. The CDR3 DNA reads TGTGCCAGTAGTCCACGGGGCAGGGGCCGCACAGATACGCAGTATTTT. This gives the protein CASSPRGRGRTDTQYF.

The gene calls are TRBV7-9 and TRBJ2-7; D perhaps matches TRBD2 (5 bases). Germline values: CDR1 SEHNR, CDR2 FQNEAQ (reference sequence). CDR3 length: 11 residues. Trimming pared 10 bases from V and 5 bases from J, leaving 12 bases between. CDR3 coding DNA: TGTGCCACCCCCCGGGGTGACGAGCAGTACTTC. Its translation is CATPRGDEQYF.

The V and J genes are TRBV6-6 and TRBJ2-1; 7 nucleotides line up with TRBD1. Germline values: CDR1 MNHNY, CDR2 SVGAGI (reference sequence). CDR3 length equals 14 residues. V shed 5 bases, J shed 4 bases, and the junction held 5 bases outside the gene matches. CDR3 amino acids: CASSQKGQYNEQFF. In DNA form, the CDR3 reads TGTGCCAGCAGTCAAAAGGGACAGTACAATGAGCAGTTCTTC.

The chain recombines TRBV7-2 with TRBJ2-5, with D hard to call. The germline V and J ends were trimmed by 3 bases and 2 bases, with 7 bases remaining between them. Germline lookup yields CDR1 SGHTA and CDR2 FQGNSA. The CDR3 extends over 13 amino acids. CDR3 DNA sequence: TGTGCCAGCAGCTTCTCACGTCAAGAGACCCAGTACTTC. Its translation is CASSFSRQETQYF.

The chain is built from TRBV6-1 and TRBJ1-1; D is ambiguous. Germline-derived CDR1 and CDR2 are MNHNS and SASEGT. Deletions cut 2 bases from V and 5 bases from J, with 12 bases between. CDR3 size: 14 residues. CDR3 protein: CASSELNPGTEAFF. The CDR3 DNA reads TGTGCCAGCAGTGAACTGAACCCGGGGACTGAAGCTTTCTTT.

The chain employs TRBV7-9 and TRBJ2-1; TRBD2 is a possible D gene (5 bases). CDR3 length: 13 residues. The V end lost 11 bases, the J end lost 5 bases, and 16 bases lay between the germline ends. Germline V lookup: CDR1 SEHNR, CDR2 FQNEAQ (reference sequence). CDR3 in DNA: TGTGCCTCCACCCGGACTGCGAACAATGAGCAGTTCTTC. As protein: CASTRTANNEQFF.

This clone was picked up a small number of times. The J gene is TRBJ2-7, the V gene TRBV7-8; 8 nucleotides agree with TRBD1. Germline CDR1 reads SGHVS; CDR2 reads FQNEAQ. This CDR3 contains 14 residues. V was clipped by 3 bases and J by 3 bases; unmatched bases: 4. This CDR3 reads CASSFGQGGYEQYF. The DNA for the CDR3 is TGTGCCAGCAGCTTCGGACAGGGAGGCTACGAGCAGTACTTC.

Details on this clone: A junction end diverges from the germline sequence, so it may reflect a read error. The chain combines TRBV28 with TRBJ2-3; TRBD2 aligns across 8 bases. Germline V gene sequence: CDR1 MDHEN, CDR2 SYDVKM. This CDR3 comprises 12 residues. The CDR3 DNA sequence: TGTGCCAGCAGTTTATCAGGGACCGGGAGGGATTTT. Translating gives CASSLSGTGRDF.

This clone was counted once. The gene calls are TRBV28 and TRBJ1-6; a weak D match, TRBD1 (5 bases). The length of the CDR3 is 18 residues. Trimming took 5 bases from V and 7 from J, leaving 24 bases between them. The germline gives CDR1 MDHEN, CDR2 SYDVKM. CDR3 DNA sequence: TGTGCCAGCAGTCCCGATTTGGGGGGAGTCGGGCTAAATTCACCCCTCCACTTT. The encoded protein is CASSPDLGGVGLNSPLHF.

The chain couples TRBV4-2 to TRBJ1-2; D unresolved. Looked up from germline, CDR1 is LGHNA and CDR2 is YNFKEQ. With 0 bases removed from V and 2 bases from J, the gap between germline ends came to 19 bases. The CDR3 consists of 18 residues. The CDR3 coding sequence is TGTGCCAGCAGCCAAGATGATGGACTGGGGAGATCCAACTATGGCTACACCTTC. The encoded protein is CASSQDDGLGRSNYGYTF.